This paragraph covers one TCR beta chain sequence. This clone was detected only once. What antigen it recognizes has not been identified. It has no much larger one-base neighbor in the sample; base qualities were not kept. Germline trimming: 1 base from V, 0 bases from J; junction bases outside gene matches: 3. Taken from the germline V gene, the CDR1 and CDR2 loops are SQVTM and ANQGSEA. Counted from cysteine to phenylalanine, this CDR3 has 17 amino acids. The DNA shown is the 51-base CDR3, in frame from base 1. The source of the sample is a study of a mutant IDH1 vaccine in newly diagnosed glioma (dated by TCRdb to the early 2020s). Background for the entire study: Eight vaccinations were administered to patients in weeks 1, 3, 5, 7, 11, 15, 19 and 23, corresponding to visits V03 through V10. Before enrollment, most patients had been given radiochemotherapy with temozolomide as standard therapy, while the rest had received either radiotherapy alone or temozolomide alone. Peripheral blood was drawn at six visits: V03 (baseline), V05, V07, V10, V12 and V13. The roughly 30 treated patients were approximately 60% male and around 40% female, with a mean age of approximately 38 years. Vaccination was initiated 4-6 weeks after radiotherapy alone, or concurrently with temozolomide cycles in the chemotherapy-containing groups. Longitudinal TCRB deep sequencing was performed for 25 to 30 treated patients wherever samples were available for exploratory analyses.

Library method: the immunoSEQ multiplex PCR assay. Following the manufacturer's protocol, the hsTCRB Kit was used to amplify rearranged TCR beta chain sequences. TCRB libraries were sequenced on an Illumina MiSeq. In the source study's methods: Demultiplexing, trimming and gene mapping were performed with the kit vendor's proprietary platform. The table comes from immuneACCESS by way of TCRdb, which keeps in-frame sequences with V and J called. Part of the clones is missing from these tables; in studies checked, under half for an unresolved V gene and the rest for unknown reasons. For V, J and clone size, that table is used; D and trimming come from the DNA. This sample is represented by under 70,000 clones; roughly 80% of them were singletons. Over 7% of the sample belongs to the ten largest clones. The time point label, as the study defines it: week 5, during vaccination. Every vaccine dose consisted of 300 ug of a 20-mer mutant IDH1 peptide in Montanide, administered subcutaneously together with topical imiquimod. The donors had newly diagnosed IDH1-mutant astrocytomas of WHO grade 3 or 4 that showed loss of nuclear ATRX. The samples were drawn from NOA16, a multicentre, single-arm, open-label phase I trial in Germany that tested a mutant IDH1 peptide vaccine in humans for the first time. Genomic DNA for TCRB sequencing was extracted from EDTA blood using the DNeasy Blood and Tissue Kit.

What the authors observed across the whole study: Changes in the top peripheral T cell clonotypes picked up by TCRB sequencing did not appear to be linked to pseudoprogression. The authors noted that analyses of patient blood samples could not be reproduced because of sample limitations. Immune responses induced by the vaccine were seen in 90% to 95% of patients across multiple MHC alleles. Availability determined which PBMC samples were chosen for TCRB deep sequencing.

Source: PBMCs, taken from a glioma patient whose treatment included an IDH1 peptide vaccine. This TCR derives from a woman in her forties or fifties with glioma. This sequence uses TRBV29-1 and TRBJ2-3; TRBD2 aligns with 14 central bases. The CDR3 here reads CSVEGLAGGTSTDTQYF. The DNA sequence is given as TGCAGCGTTGAAGGACTAGCGGGGGGGACAAGCACAGATACGCAGTATTTT.